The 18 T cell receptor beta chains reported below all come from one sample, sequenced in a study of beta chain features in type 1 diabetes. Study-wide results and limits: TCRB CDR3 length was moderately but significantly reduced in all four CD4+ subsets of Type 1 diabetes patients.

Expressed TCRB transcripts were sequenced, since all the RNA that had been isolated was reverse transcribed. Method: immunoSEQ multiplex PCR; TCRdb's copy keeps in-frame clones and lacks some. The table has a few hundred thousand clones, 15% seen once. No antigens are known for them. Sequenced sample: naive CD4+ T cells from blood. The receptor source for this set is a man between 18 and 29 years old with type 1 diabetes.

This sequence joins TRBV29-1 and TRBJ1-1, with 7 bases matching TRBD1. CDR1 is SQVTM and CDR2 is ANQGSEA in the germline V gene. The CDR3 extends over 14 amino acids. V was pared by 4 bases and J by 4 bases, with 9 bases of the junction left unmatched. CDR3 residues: CSVGMRGRGTEAFF. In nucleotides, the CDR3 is TGCAGCGTTGGAATGAGGGGGCGCGGCACTGAAGCTTTCTTT.

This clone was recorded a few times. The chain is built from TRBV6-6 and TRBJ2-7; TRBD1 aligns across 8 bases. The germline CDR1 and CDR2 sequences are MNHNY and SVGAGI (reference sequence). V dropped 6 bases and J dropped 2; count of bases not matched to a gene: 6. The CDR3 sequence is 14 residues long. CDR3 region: CASSLSGGAYEQYF. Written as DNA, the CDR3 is TGTGCCAGCAGCCTATCAGGGGGCGCCTACGAGCAGTACTTC.

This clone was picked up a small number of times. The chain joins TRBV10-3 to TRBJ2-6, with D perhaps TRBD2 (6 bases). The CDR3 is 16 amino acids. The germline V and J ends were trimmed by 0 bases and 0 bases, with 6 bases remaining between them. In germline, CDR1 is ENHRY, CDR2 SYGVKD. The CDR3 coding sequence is TGTGCCATCAGTGAGTCCGGGAGCTCTGGGGCCAACGTCCTGACTTTC. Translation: CAISESGSSGANVLTF.

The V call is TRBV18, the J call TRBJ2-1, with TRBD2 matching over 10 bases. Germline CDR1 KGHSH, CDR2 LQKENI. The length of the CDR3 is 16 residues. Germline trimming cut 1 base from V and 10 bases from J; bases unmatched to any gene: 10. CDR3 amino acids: CASSPQRLAGLDEQFF. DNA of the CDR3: TGTGCCAGCTCACCACAGCGACTAGCGGGCTTAGACGAGCAGTTCTTC.

The CDR3 region is CASSPTGNNSPLHF. CDR3 in DNA: TGTGCCAGCTCACCGACAGGGAATAATTCACCCCTCCACTTT. The genes are TRBV18 and TRBJ1-6; 7 bases match TRBD1. Trimming removed 3 bases from V and 5 bases from J; junction bases left unmatched: 1. CDR3 length: 14 amino acids. CDR1 is KGHSH and CDR2 is LQKENI in the germline V gene.

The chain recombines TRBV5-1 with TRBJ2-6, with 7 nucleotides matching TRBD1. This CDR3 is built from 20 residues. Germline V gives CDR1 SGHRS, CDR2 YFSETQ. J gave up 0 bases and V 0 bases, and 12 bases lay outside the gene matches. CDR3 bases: TGCGCCAGCAGCTTGGCCCCGGGACAGATCTTGAACTCTGGGGCCAACGTCCTGACTTTC. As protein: CASSLAPGQILNSGANVLTF.

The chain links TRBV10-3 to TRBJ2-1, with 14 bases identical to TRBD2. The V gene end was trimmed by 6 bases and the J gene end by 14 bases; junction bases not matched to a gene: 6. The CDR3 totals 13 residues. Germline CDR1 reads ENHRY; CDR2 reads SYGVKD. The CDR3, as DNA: TGTGCCATCAGGCCGACTAGCGGGAGGGTCGAGTTCTTC. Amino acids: CAIRPTSGRVEFF.

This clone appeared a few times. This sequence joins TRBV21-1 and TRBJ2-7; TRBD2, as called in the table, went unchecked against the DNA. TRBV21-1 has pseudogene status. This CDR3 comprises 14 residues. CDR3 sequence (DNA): TGTGCCAGCAGCAAGGGCGGGAAATCGGTCGAGCAGTACTTC. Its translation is CASSKGGKSVEQYF.

The CDR3 coding sequence is TGTGCCAGCAGTGTCCCGGCAGATACGCAGTATTTT. Protein sequence: CASSVPADTQYF. This rearrangement joins TRBV28 to TRBJ2-3, with no clear D. V lost 5 bases, J lost 4 bases, and 7 bases lay in between. The CDR3 has 12 amino acids. CDR1 is MDHEN, CDR2 SYDVKM, per germline.

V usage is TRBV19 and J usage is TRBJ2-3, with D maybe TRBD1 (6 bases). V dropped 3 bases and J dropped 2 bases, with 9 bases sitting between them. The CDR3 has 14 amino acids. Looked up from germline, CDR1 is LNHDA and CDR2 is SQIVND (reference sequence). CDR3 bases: TGTGCCAGTAGTATCACAGGGTCCACAGATACGCAGTATTTT. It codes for CASSITGSTDTQYF.

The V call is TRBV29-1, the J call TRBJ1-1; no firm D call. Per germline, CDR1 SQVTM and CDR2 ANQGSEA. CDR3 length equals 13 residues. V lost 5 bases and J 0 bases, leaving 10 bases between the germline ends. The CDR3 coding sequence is TGCAGCGTTAAAGGGCGGATGAACACTGAAGCTTTCTTT. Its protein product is CSVKGRMNTEAFF.

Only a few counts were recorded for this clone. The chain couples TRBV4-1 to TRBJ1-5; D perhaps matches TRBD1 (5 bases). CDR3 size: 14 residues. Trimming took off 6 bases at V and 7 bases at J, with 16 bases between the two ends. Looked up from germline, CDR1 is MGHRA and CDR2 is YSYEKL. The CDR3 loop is CASSRTGGWQPQHF. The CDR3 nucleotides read TGCGCCAGCAGTCGGACGGGGGGTTGGCAGCCCCAGCATTTT.

DNA of the CDR3: TGTGCCAGCAGCTATGGGACGGAACGAGCGGGCGATGAGCAGTTCTTC. It yields the protein CASSYGTERAGDEQFF. The chain recombines TRBV5-4 with TRBJ2-1; a weak D match, TRBD2 (6 bases). The CDR3 contains 16 residues. Germline V lookup: CDR1 SGHNT, CDR2 YYREEE (reference sequence). V was trimmed by 3 bases and J by 8 bases, leaving 21 bases between them.

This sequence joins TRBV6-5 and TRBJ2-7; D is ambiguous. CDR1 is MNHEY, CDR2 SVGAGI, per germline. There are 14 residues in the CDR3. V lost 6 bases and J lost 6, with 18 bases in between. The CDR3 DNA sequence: TGTGCCAGCAGGAGGTCTCCTCGCGGAAGCGAGCAGTACTTC. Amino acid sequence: CASRRSPRGSEQYF.

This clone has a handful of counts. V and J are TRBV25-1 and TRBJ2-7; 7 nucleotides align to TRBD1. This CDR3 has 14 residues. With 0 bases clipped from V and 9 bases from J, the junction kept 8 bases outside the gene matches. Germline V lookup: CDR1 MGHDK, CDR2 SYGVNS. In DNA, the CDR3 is TGTGCCAGCAGTGAATATTTGTCAGGGGGTAGGCAGTACTTC. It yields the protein CASSEYLSGGRQYF.

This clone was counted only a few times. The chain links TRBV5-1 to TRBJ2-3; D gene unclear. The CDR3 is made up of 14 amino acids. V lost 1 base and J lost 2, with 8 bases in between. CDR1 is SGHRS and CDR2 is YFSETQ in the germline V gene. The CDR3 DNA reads TGCGCCAGCAGCTTGTTTTTTCTCACAGATACGCAGTATTTT. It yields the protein CASSLFFLTDTQYF.

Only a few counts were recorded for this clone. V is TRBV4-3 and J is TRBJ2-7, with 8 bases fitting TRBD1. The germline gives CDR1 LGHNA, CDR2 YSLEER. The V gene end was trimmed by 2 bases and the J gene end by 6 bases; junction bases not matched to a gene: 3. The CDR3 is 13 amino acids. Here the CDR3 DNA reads TGCGCCAGCAGCCAAAGGACAGGGCGCGAGCAGTACTTC. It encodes CASSQRTGREQYF.

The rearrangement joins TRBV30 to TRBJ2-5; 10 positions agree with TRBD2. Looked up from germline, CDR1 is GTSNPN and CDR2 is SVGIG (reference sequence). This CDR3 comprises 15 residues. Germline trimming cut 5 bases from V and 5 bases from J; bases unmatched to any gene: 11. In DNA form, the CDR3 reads TGTGCCTGGGACAGCGGGGGGGCCTCCAGCGAGACCCAGTACTTC. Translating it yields CAWDSGGASSETQYF.